The 12 T cell receptor beta chains given below trace back to one sample, sequenced in a study of identical twins (TCRdb year 2016). Libraries were built with 5' RACE. The instrument was an Illumina HiSeq 2000. TCRdb reworked the public reads: Q25 trimming with fastp, MiXCR clone assembly, productive beta chains retained. Here each entry gathers all rows of one CDR3 protein and keeps the most common genes and DNA. The sample table shows approximately 680,000 distinct CDR3 sequences, and less than 9% are seen once. Of the sample, around 1.6% falls within the top ten clones. These sequences were also reported in another study, on yellow fever vaccine responses in identical twins.

Sequencing input: PBMCs. The receptors stem from a woman between 18 and 29 years old in good health.

This clonotype has more than one count but fewer than ten. CDR3 residues: CASSFTPNTGELFF. Written as DNA, the CDR3 is TGTGCCAGCAGTTTCACCCCGAACACCGGGGAGCTGTTTTTT. V usage is TRBV28 and J usage is TRBJ2-2; no reliable D call. Trimming removed 3 bases from V and 0 bases from J, with 5 bases in between. The CDR3 loop spans 14 amino acids. Germline V gene data show CDR1 as MDHEN and CDR2 as SYDVKM.

This clonotype was detected ten times or more. V is TRBV10-1 and J is TRBJ2-1; unclear D gene. The CDR3 sequence is 15 residues long. Germline-derived CDR1 and CDR2 are WNHNN and SYGVQD (reference sequence). Trimming pared 6 bases from V and 0 bases from J, leaving 12 bases between. For the CDR3, the DNA is TGCGCCAGCAGAGCCGACGGGTACTCCTACAATGAGCAGTTCTTC. It encodes CASRADGYSYNEQFF.

In this sample, this clonotype turned up a few times. J is TRBJ2-2 and V is TRBV3-1; D is undetermined. Trimming took off 0 bases at V and 3 bases at J, with 14 bases between the two ends. Germline-derived CDR1 and CDR2 are LGHDT and YNNKEL (reference sequence). The CDR3 is made up of 17 amino acids. This chain's CDR3 is CASSQEGFKVDTGELFF. The DNA for the CDR3 is TGTGCCAGCAGCCAAGAAGGCTTCAAAGTGGACACCGGGGAGCTGTTTTTT.

This clonotype was recorded a few times. The chain recombines TRBV12-3 or TRBV12-4 with TRBJ2-1; D gene uncertain. V shed 5 bases and J shed 4 bases, with 18 bases lying between them. The CDR3 loop spans 16 amino acids. The CDR3 bases are TGTGCCAGCAGTCCTGCGTGGGTTGGAATGTACAATGAGCAGTTCTTC. Its translation is CASSPAWVGMYNEQFF.

The chain carries TRBV29-1 and TRBJ2-2; D ambiguous. Trimming cost V 6 bases and J 5 bases, with 10 bases left between them. This CDR3 comprises 12 residues. Germline CDR1 and CDR2: SQVTM and ANQGSEA. CDR3 in DNA: TGCAGCGTCCTACCGGGTACCGGGGAGCTGTTTTTT. Protein sequence: CSVLPGTGELFF.

This clonotype has more than one count but fewer than ten. V is TRBV7-8 and J is TRBJ2-4; no definite D call. The CDR3 loop spans 11 amino acids. The V end was cut by 0 bases, the J end by 8 bases, with 2 bases between. The germline V gene has CDR1 SGHVS and CDR2 FQNEAQ. CDR3 in amino acids: CASSLADIQYF. CDR3 in DNA: TGTGCCAGCAGCTTAGCAGACATTCAGTACTTC.

V gene TRBV5-1 combines with J gene TRBJ1-2; 7 nucleotides line up with TRBD1. The CDR3 runs 16 residues. Trimming removed 0 bases from V and 0 bases from J; junction bases left unmatched: 5. Per the germline V gene, CDR1 is SGHRS and CDR2 is YFSETQ. The CDR3 sequence is CASSLGGTESNYGYTF. CDR3 nucleotide sequence: TGCGCCAGCAGCTTGGGCGGGACAGAATCTAACTATGGCTACACCTTC. The variable domain in full, with the rest retrieved from reference TRBV5-1 and TRBJ1-2, is KAGVTQTPRYLIKTRGQQVTLSCSPISGHRSVSWYQQTPGQGLQFLFEYFSETQRNKGNFPGRFSGRQFSNSRSEMNVSTLELGDSALYLCASSLGGTESNYGYTFGSGTRLTVV.

This clonotype was picked up many times. The gene calls are TRBV12-3 or TRBV12-4 and TRBJ1-2; 8 bases map to TRBD1. This CDR3 spans 15 amino acids. With 5 bases clipped from V and 3 bases from J, the junction kept 8 bases outside the gene matches. The CDR3 DNA sequence: TGTGCCAGCAGTACCCGACAGGGGTTGGACTATGGCTACACCTTC. Residues: CASSTRQGLDYGYTF.

CDR3 sequence: CASSWDGGNEKLFF. CDR3 nucleotide sequence: TGCGCCAGCAGCTGGGACGGGGGTAATGAAAAACTGTTTTTT. The gene calls are TRBV5-1 and TRBJ1-4, with D possibly matching TRBD1 (5 bases). The CDR3 sequence is 14 residues long. Germline lookup yields CDR1 SGHRS and CDR2 YFSETQ. Trimming shortened V by 3 bases and J by 4 bases, and 10 bases separated the two germline ends.

This clonotype was counted a few times. The V and J genes are TRBV4-1 and TRBJ2-7, with a weak D call TRBD2 (5 bases). Per the germline V gene, CDR1 is MGHRA and CDR2 is YSYEKL. This CDR3 is 16 amino acids long. V gave up 3 bases and J gave up 4 bases, with 19 bases separating them. The CDR3 DNA reads as TGCGCCAGCAGCCACGGGATCGCGTCTGAAAGTTACGAGCAGTACGTC. Residues: CASSHGIASESYEQYV.

This clonotype was seen more than once but under ten times. V gene TRBV20-1 combines with J gene TRBJ2-7; D is tentatively TRBD1 or TRBD2 (5 bases each). Trimming left V 0 bases short and J 3 bases short, with 15 bases between. There are 15 residues in the CDR3. CDR1 is DFQATT and CDR2 is SNEGSKA in the germline V gene (reference sequence). CDR3 DNA: TGCAGTGCTAGAGATTCCGGGACCTCAGACTACGAGCAGTACGTC. This sequence encodes CSARDSGTSDYEQYV.

This clonotype has only a few counts. The chain combines TRBV14 with TRBJ2-5, with 9 bases matching TRBD1. CDR3 length: 15 amino acids. Germline-derived CDR1 and CDR2 are SGHDN and FVKESK. V gave up 2 bases and J gave up 3 bases; unmatched junction bases: 4. The CDR3 sequence is CASSQPGQGKETQYF. DNA of the CDR3: TGTGCCAGCAGCCAACCGGGACAGGGTAAAGAGACCCAGTACTTC.